This TCR beta chain was found in a study of blood T cell repertoires in COVID-19. V lost 6 bases, J lost 0 bases, and 14 bases lay in between. This CDR3 is 15 amino acids long. The germline V gene has CDR1 SQVTM and CDR2 ANQGSEA. What the recovered Cohort 3 donors had was two negative PCRs, clearance, or symptom resolution. Per the authors' pipeline: Reference gene primer amplification gave estimated nucleated cell counts. Profiled with immunoSEQ multiplex PCR; TCRdb holds only in-frame clones, not every one. V, J and clone size reflect that table, while D and trimming were determined from the DNA. Here the sample spans around 330,000 clones, around nine tenths being singletons.

Material for sequencing was PBMCs or T cells enriched from blood (not recorded which). The TCR was taken from a man in his 60s who had recovered from COVID-19. The chain has TRBV29-1 and TRBJ2-2, with D tentatively TRBD1 (6 bases). The DNA for the CDR3 is TGCAGCGTAAAACAGGGACCGGCGAACACCGGGGAGCTGTTTTTT. This encodes CSVKQGPANTGELFF.